This TCR beta chain was observed in a study of blood T cell repertoires in COVID-19. Overall study: PBMCs, B-cell-depleted T cells, or T cells provided the cDNA or gDNA that made up the material.

As handled by the study authors: Researchers report that nucleated cell counts were estimated from reference gene primer amplification. Using immunoSEQ multiplex PCR, the repertoire was profiled, and TCRdb retains in-frame clones only, with some absent. The DNA was the basis for D and trimming; V, J and clone size are from that table. This sample yields 170,000 or so clones, of which about 86% are seen a single time; around 12% belongs to the top ten. This CDR3 spans 12 amino acids. V was trimmed by 3 bases and J by 14 bases, leaving 11 bases between them. Germline CDR1 reads LGHDT; CDR2 reads YNNKEL (reference sequence). Patients from Seattle were sampled longitudinally, starting during active infection.

V gene TRBV3-1 (or the pseudogene TRBV3-2) combines with J gene TRBJ1-6; D gene ambiguous. This receptor was obtained from a woman aged 70-85 years with COVID-19, enrolled during active disease. Sequencing was performed on peripheral blood. The CDR3 reads CASSQITGSLHF. In nucleotides, the CDR3 is TGTGCCAGCAGCCAGATAACCGGGTCCCTCCACTTT.